These 18 T cell receptor beta chains share one sample of origin, sequenced in a study of shared clonotypes between healthy human individuals. Terminally differentiated effector memory CD45RA+ cells were excluded from the naive CD8 cells, which were CD45RO-negative and positively selected for CCR7. Some clones are missing from TCRdb's copy, which holds only in-frame ones; the method was immunoSEQ multiplex PCR. The table includes roughly 2,000,000 clones, roughly 95% detected once. The sample was naive CD8+ T cells sorted from blood. Receptors originate from a man between 18 and 35 years old in good health.

V and J are TRBV30 and TRBJ1-3; D is ambiguous. Trimming removed 1 base at V and 7 bases at J, with 5 bases between. This CDR3 has 11 amino acids. Germline CDR1 reads GTSNPN; CDR2 reads SVGIG (reference sequence). The CDR3 DNA sequence: TGTGCCTGGAGTGAGGAGAACACCATATATTTT. Translating it yields CAWSEENTIYF.

The V call is TRBV6-1, the J call TRBJ1-5; D is unresolved. The CDR3 has 14 residues. V was trimmed by 5 bases and J by 3 bases, leaving 11 bases between them. Germline CDR1 is MNHNS and CDR2 is SASEGT. Here the CDR3 DNA reads TGTGCCAGCAGTCCTCAACAAAACAATCAGCCCCAGCATTTT. Its translation: CASSPQQNNQPQHF.

This rearrangement joins TRBV5-1 to TRBJ2-7, with 15 bases lining up with TRBD2. The CDR3 contains 16 residues. Germline V gene data show CDR1 as SGHRS and CDR2 as YFSETQ. V was clipped by 3 bases and J by 5 bases; unmatched bases: 6. In nucleotides, the CDR3 is TGCGCCAGCAGCTCGGGACTAGCGGGGGGATCGGACGAGCAGTACTTC. This translates into CASSSGLAGGSDEQYF.

The rearrangement joins TRBV6-1 to TRBJ1-4; no firm D call. This CDR3 spans 14 amino acids. Trimming shortened V by 1 base and J by 6 bases, and 9 bases separated the two germline ends. Germline CDR1 is MNHNS and CDR2 is SASEGT. This CDR3 reads CASSEGGWDEKLFF. The CDR3 region has the DNA TGTGCCAGCAGTGAAGGGGGATGGGATGAAAAACTGTTTTTT.

V and J are TRBV7-2 and TRBJ2-5, with 7 nucleotides matching TRBD2. This CDR3 is built from 15 residues. The germline V gene has CDR1 SGHTA and CDR2 FQGNSA. Trimming cost V 5 bases and J 3 bases; bases outside gene matches: 9. The CDR3 is CASSPLRGFKETQYF. The CDR3 bases are TGTGCCAGCAGCCCTTTGCGGGGGTTCAAAGAGACCCAGTACTTC.

This clone was picked up one time. J is TRBJ2-2 and V is TRBV7-3; 10 bases map to TRBD2. The CDR3 is 18 amino acids. CDR1 is SGHTA and CDR2 is FQGTGA in the germline V gene. V lost 1 base to trimming and J lost 7 bases; unmatched junction nucleotides: 12. CDR3 coding DNA: TGTGCCAGCAGCTTAAACCCTCTCAGCGGGGGGGCCCGCGGGGAGCTGTTTTTT. This sequence encodes CASSLNPLSGGARGELFF.

V and J are TRBV11-2 and TRBJ2-1; 8 bases map to TRBD1. The CDR3 extends over 17 amino acids. V shed 4 bases and J 4 bases; nucleotides not matched to a gene: 12. Germline V gene lookup returns CDR1 SGHAT and CDR2 FQNNGV. The CDR3 region is CASSSATGTGTYNEQFF. The CDR3, as DNA: TGTGCCAGCAGCTCCGCCACGGGGACAGGAACTTACAATGAGCAGTTCTTC. Filled out from reference TRBV11-2 and TRBJ2-1, the complete variable domain reads EAGVAQSPRYKIIEKRQSVAFWCNPISGHATLYWYQQILGQGPKLLIQFQNNGVVDDSQLPKDRFSAERLKGVDSTLKIQPAKLEDSAVYLCASSSATGTGTYNEQFFGPGTRLTVL.

J is TRBJ1-2 and V is TRBV5-7; no reliable D call. TRBV5-7 is an ORF; its function is uncertain. Deletions cut 2 bases from V and 4 bases from J, with 9 bases between. There are 13 residues in the CDR3. CDR3 nucleotide sequence: TGTGCCAGCAGCTTCTGTCGTGCCTATGGCTACACCTTC. This encodes CASSFCRAYGYTF.

This chain joins TRBV30 and TRBJ1-1; D remains ambiguous. The V and J ends lost 0 bases and 1 base respectively, with 6 bases between them. The CDR3 covers 13 residues. The germline V gene encodes CDR1 GTSNPN and CDR2 SVGIG (reference sequence). The chain's CDR3 is CAWSVVTNTEAFF. The DNA for the CDR3 is TGTGCCTGGAGTGTCGTCACGAACACTGAAGCTTTCTTT.

The chain joins TRBV6-5 to TRBJ2-7; TRBD2 matches 9 bases. The length of the CDR3 is 15 residues. CDR1 and CDR2 (germline): MNHEY, SVGAGI. Unmatched junction bases numbered 4, after V lost 4 bases and J lost 0 bases. CDR3 bases: TGTGCCAGCAGTTGGACTAGCGAAAGCTCCTACGAGCAGTACTTC. Protein: CASSWTSESSYEQYF.

In regard to this clone: Other nucleotide sequences in the sample specify the same CDR3. The chain joins TRBV20-1 to TRBJ2-7, with a weak D call TRBD2 (6 bases). Germline lookup yields CDR1 DFQATT and CDR2 SNEGSKA (reference sequence). V gave up 3 bases and J gave up 4 bases, with 7 bases separating them. The CDR3 spans 11 residues. The CDR3 loop reads CSASAGYEQYF. Written as DNA, the CDR3 is TGCAGTGCTAGTGCGGGATACGAGCAGTACTTC.

With respect to this clone: This sample includes further DNA sequences coding for the same CDR3. V is TRBV2 and J is TRBJ2-7; D unclear. CDR1 is SNHLY, CDR2 FYNNEI, per germline. This CDR3 comprises 13 residues. V lost 6 bases and J lost 1, with 10 bases in between. The CDR3 loop reads CASSVLGSYEQYF. The CDR3 region has the DNA TGTGCCAGCAGCGTCCTGGGTTCCTACGAGCAGTACTTC.

This clone occurred once. The same CDR3 can be traced to other DNA sequences in this sample. The chain is built from TRBV4-3 and TRBJ2-3; 9 nucleotides match TRBD1. The J segment lost 4 bases and the V segment lost 4 bases, leaving 3 bases of the junction unmatched. CDR1 is LGHNA, CDR2 YSLEER, per germline. The CDR3 runs 14 residues. CDR3 loop: CASSLDRGADTQYF. In DNA, the CDR3 is TGCGCCAGCAGCCTTGACAGGGGGGCAGATACGCAGTATTTT.

This clone showed up just once. The V gene is TRBV5-1, the J gene TRBJ2-7, with 16 positions matching TRBD2. This CDR3 spans 18 amino acids. V lost 4 bases to trimming and J lost 2 bases; unmatched junction nucleotides: 9. From germline, CDR1 is SGHRS and CDR2 YFSETQ. The CDR3, as DNA: TGCGCCAGCAGCCTGGGGACTAGCGGGAGGGCCCTAACCTACGAGCAGTACTTC. Its translation is CASSLGTSGRALTYEQYF.

This clone was seen once. This chain connects TRBV4-1 to TRBJ2-7; TRBD2 matches at 13 bases. This CDR3 contains 16 residues. Germline assignment: CDR1 MGHRA and CDR2 YSYEKL. J lost 4 bases, V lost 4 bases, and 7 bases had no gene match. The CDR3 nucleotides read TGCGCCAGCAGCCGTGGACTAGCGGGAGTTTTTTACGAGCAGTACTTC. Translated: CASSRGLAGVFYEQYF.

V gene TRBV6-1 combines with J gene TRBJ1-2, with a tentative D call TRBD1 (6 bases). CDR3 size: 12 residues. CDR1 MNHNS and CDR2 SASEGT come from the germline V gene. V dropped 6 bases and J dropped 3 bases, with 8 bases sitting between them. The CDR3 bases are TGTGCCAGCAGGCGGACAGACTATGGCTACACCTTC. It yields the protein CASRRTDYGYTF.

The CDR3 is CASSAYTGGSTEAFF. As DNA, the CDR3 is TGTGCCAGCAGCGCATATACAGGGGGGAGCACTGAAGCTTTCTTT. The chain links TRBV13 to TRBJ1-1, with 8 bases that match TRBD1. CDR1 is PRHDT and CDR2 is FYEKMQ in the germline V gene (reference sequence). V lost 5 bases and J lost 4; bases outside the gene matches: 9. CDR3 length: 15 residues.

The table lists this clone with a count of one. The V call is TRBV5-1, the J call TRBJ2-7; 9 positions agree with TRBD2. V lost 0 bases and J lost 6; bases outside the gene matches: 16. This CDR3 has 18 residues. From germline, CDR1 is SGHRS and CDR2 YFSETQ. The CDR3 region has the DNA TGCGCCAGCAGCTTGGATCTCGGGTTATCCGGACTAGCGACCGAGCAGTACTTC. It is translated as CASSLDLGLSGLATEQYF.